The 9 T cell receptor beta chains below come from one sample, sequenced in a study of shared clonotypes between healthy human individuals. Sequencing used immunoSEQ multiplex PCR; TCRdb keeps in-frame clones, though not all of them. The data show 780,000 or so clones, around 77% seen once. Source material: memory CD4+ T cells sorted from blood. The subset denotes: CD45RA-negative fraction. These receptors all stem from a woman in her thirties in good health.

In the case of this clone: Other DNA sequences within the sample encode an identical CDR3. The J gene is TRBJ2-7, the V gene TRBV5-1, with 7 nucleotides matching TRBD2. Unmatched junction bases numbered 6, after V lost 4 bases and J lost 2 bases. This CDR3 spans 14 amino acids. Germline lookup yields CDR1 SGHRS and CDR2 YFSETQ. The CDR3 DNA is TGCGCCAGCAGCCTTGCTGGGGGGGCCTACGAGCAGTACTTC. Translation gives CASSLAGGAYEQYF.

The rearrangement uses TRBV11-2 and TRBJ1-4; 10 positions match TRBD1. With 5 bases clipped from V and 4 bases from J, the junction kept 7 bases outside the gene matches. Germline lookup yields CDR1 SGHAT and CDR2 FQNNGV. CDR3 length equals 16 residues. This CDR3 is CASSPTRDRGNEKLFF. CDR3 sequence (DNA): TGTGCCAGCAGCCCGACCCGGGACAGGGGTAATGAAAAACTGTTTTTT.

This clone was found once. The V call is TRBV28, the J call TRBJ2-6; no clear D. Germline-derived CDR1 and CDR2 are MDHEN and SYDVKM. V lost 10 bases and J lost 2, with 12 bases in between. This CDR3 has 14 amino acids. The CDR3 bases are TGTGCCACCTCAAAGACGGCTGGGGCCAACGTCCTGACTTTC. Translated: CATSKTAGANVLTF. The entire variable domain, with the rest obtained from reference TRBV28 and TRBJ2-6, is as follows: DVKVTQSSRYLVKRTGEKVFLECVQDMDHENMFWYRQDPGLGLRLIYFSYDVKMKEKGDIPEGYSVSREKKERFSLILESASTNQTSMYLCATSKTAGANVLTFGAGSRLTVL.

The chain joins TRBV5-4 to TRBJ2-5; D gene uncertain. From germline, CDR1 is SGHNT and CDR2 YYREEE (reference sequence). This CDR3 is 14 amino acids long. V was clipped by 4 bases and J by 0 bases, with 10 bases between them. The DNA of the CDR3 is TGTGCCAGCAGCCTGGCGGCGGACCAAGAGACCCAGTACTTC. This codes for CASSLAADQETQYF.

Concerning this clone itself: Distinct nucleotide sequences in the sample also encode this CDR3. The chain carries TRBV18 and TRBJ1-1, with unresolved D. The germline V gene encodes CDR1 KGHSH and CDR2 LQKENI. CDR3 length: 13 residues. V was clipped by 6 bases and J by 5 bases, with 13 bases between them. The CDR3 DNA sequence: TGTGCCAGCTCCCCAACCCTGGGGACTGAAGCTTTCTTT. It specifies CASSPTLGTEAFF. Complete variable domain (other parts from reference TRBV18 and TRBJ1-1): NAGVMQNPRHLVRRRGQEARLRCSPMKGHSHVYWYRQLPEEGLKFMVYLQKENIIDESGMPKERFSAEFPKEGPSILRIQQVVRGDSAAYFCASSPTLGTEAFFGQGTRLTVV.

J is TRBJ1-2 and V is TRBV10-3, with D hard to call. V shed 4 bases and J shed 8 bases, with 14 bases lying between them. The CDR3 covers 13 residues. From germline, CDR1 is ENHRY and CDR2 SYGVKD. DNA of the CDR3: TGTGCCATCAGTGGTAGATCCGAGGAGGGCTACACCTTC. This encodes CAISGRSEEGYTF.

The J gene is TRBJ2-1, the V gene TRBV6-1; D gene unclear. Germline-derived CDR1 and CDR2 are MNHNS and SASEGT. The CDR3 runs 15 residues. The V end lost 2 bases, the J end lost 2 bases, and 10 bases lay between the germline ends. CDR3 loop: CASSEFGVTYNEQFF. DNA for the CDR3: TGTGCCAGCAGTGAATTTGGGGTCACCTACAATGAGCAGTTCTTC.

The chain uses TRBV2 and TRBJ2-4; maybe TRBD1 (5 bases). Germline loops: CDR1 SNHLY, CDR2 FYNNEI. The CDR3 spans 16 residues. V was trimmed by 7 bases and J by 2 bases, leaving 18 bases between them. As DNA, the CDR3 is TGTGCCAGCACCGACAGCCCCCGCGCCTCCAAAAACATTCAGTACTTC. Residues: CASTDSPRASKNIQYF.

The V call is TRBV10-3, the J call TRBJ2-7, with TRBD2 identical over 7 bases. The germline V gene has CDR1 ENHRY and CDR2 SYGVKD. J lost 0 bases, V lost 5 bases, and 7 bases had no gene match. The CDR3 extends over 15 amino acids. The CDR3 spells CAISHTSESSYEQYF. As DNA, the CDR3 is TGTGCCATCAGTCATACTAGCGAAAGCTCCTACGAGCAGTACTTC.